The T cell receptor (beta chain) described here comes from a study of CXCR3-negative and CXCR3-positive naive CD8 T cells. Overall study context: Each library gave roughly 1.6 +/- 0.3 million of approximately 150 million TRB reads.

The TRB libraries of cDNA were built by UMI-labeled 5' RACE. One entry per CDR3 protein, without DNA, is what TCRdb gives after re-calling the 5' RACE reads. The sample shows 150,000 or so distinct CDR3 sequences, and about 0.44% sits with its ten largest clones. Turning to this clonotype: Its antigen is undetermined.

Germline-derived CDR1 and CDR2 are MRHNA and SNTAGT. CDR3 length: 14 amino acids. The sorter processed each CD8+ T cell subset in triplicate at some 330,000 cells apiece. Naive CD8+ T cells carried a CD45RO-CCR7+CD27+CD95- phenotype. Study findings and constraints: Fresh PBMCs were used in most assays, and CXCR3 expression partially decreased after cryopreservation. A higher hydrophobicity marked the TRB CDR3s of CXCR3-positive naive cells versus CXCR3-negative naive cells.

This TCR came from a human donor in good health. Some clones in this sample may be carry-over from other donors' samples. Sequencing was done on a sample of naive CXCR3+ CD8+ T cells from blood. Regarding subset: CD45RO-CCR7+CD27+CD95- naive CD8+ T cells expressing CXCR3 (TNR3+). The chain uses TRBV6-4 and TRBJ2-2. The CDR3 protein is CASSDSSALGELFF.